The rows below give T cell receptor beta chains drawn from one sample of a study of OX40 agonist ivuxolimab in advanced cancers. Here immunoSEQ multiplex PCR was the method, and the copy in TCRdb shows in-frame clones only, minus some. The sample has over 25,000 clones, 88% seen once. Sequenced material: CD4+ or CD8+ T cells sorted from blood, taken in a trial of the OX40 agonist ivuxolimab. The source of these receptors is an adult with an advanced solid tumor such as melanoma, head and neck, liver or kidney cancer. The CDR3 runs from the conserved cysteine through the conserved F or W. A D gene is named only where the DNA matches it firmly. Rows may omit the clone size; those that give it use once, few, many or a size class.

TRBV6-5	TRBJ1-2	NA	few	TGTGCCAGCAGCACCCCGACAGAGAACTATGGCTACACCTTC	CASSTPTENYGYTF
TRBV6-1	TRBJ1-5	NA	NA	TGTGCCAGCAGTGAAGCAGGAAAAAGCAATCAGCCCCAGCATTTT	CASSEAGKSNQPQHF
TRBV5-1	TRBJ2-7	TRBD2	NA	TGCGCCCAAAGGCGGGGGGTTCCCCTATCTCCACTTTCCTACGAGCAGTACTTC	CAQRRGVPLSPLSYEQYF
TRBV6-5	TRBJ1-2	NA	NA	TGTGCCAGCAGTTACTCAGACTATGGCTACACCTTC	CASSYSDYGYTF
TRBV2	TRBJ1-5	NA	NA	TGTGCCAGCAGTGAATGGCAGGGGAATCAGCCCCAGCATTTT	CASSEWQGNQPQHF
TRBV2	TRBJ2-1	NA	NA	TGTGCCAGCTCTAGCGAGTTCTCCTACAATGAGCAGTTCTTC	CASSSEFSYNEQFF
TRBV28	TRBJ2-7	TRBD1	NA	TGTGCCAGCAGTTTTCGAGGACAGGGGGCAGACGAGCAGTACTTC	CASSFRGQGADEQYF
TRBV9	TRBJ2-7	NA	NA	TGTGCCAGCAGCCCAAGGGCCGCGGGTAGCTCCTACGAGCAGTACTTC	CASSPRAAGSSYEQYF
TRBV9	TRBJ2-7	TRBD1	NA	TGTGCCAGCAGCGCCTCCGGGACAGGGACCTACGAGCAGTACTTC	CASSASGTGTYEQYF
TRBV6-6	TRBJ2-7	NA	NA	TGTGCCAGCAGTTACCCGCAGGGTCCCTACGAGCAGTACTTC	CASSYPQGPYEQYF
TRBV28	TRBJ1-1	NA	NA	TGTGCCAGCATTCTTCTCTCCGGACAGAACACTGAAGCTTTCTTT	CASILLSGQNTEAFF
TRBV19	TRBJ1-1	NA	NA	TGTGCCACCTCTGGGGACGTTGGTGAAGCTTTCTTT	CATSGDVGEAFF
TRBV9	TRBJ2-2	TRBD2	NA	TGTGCCAGCAGCGTTCAAAGCGGGGGGGGCACCGGGGAGCTGTTTTTT	CASSVQSGGGTGELFF
TRBV27	TRBJ1-4	TRBD1	NA	TGTGCCAGCAGCGAGACAGGGCCCACTGAAAAACTGTTTTTT	CASSETGPTEKLFF
TRBV7-2	TRBJ2-7	NA	NA	TGTGCCAGCAGCACAGGGACCTACGAGCAGTACTTC	CASSTGTYEQYF
TRBV7-8	TRBJ1-5	NA	NA	TGTGCCAGCAGCTTAGCAGGGGGTGGTCAGCCCCAGCATTTT	CASSLAGGGQPQHF
TRBV6-6	TRBJ2-5	TRBD2	NA	TGTGCCAGCAGACTCCTAGCGGGGGGGCAAGAGACCCAGTACTTC	CASRLLAGGQETQYF
TRBV4-3	TRBJ2-7	NA	NA	TGCGCCAGCAGCCAAGAGCAGGGAGGATACGAGCAGTACTTC	CASSQEQGGYEQYF
TRBV14	TRBJ1-5	NA	NA	TGTGCCAGTAGCCAAGGTGGGGTTTGGCAGCCCCAGCATTTT	CASSQGGVWQPQHF
TRBV27	TRBJ1-2	NA	NA	TGTGCCAGCAGTCCCAGGGGAGGGGGCTATGGCTACACCTTC	CASSPRGGGYGYTF
TRBV27	TRBJ2-3	NA	NA	TGTGCCAGCAGCCCAATTGGGGAATCGTCAGATACGCAGTATTTT	CASSPIGESSDTQYF
TRBV9	TRBJ2-1	TRBD2	NA	TGTGCCAGCAGCTCGACCCTAGCGGGGGGGCCAGACAATGAGCAGTTCTTC	CASSSTLAGGPDNEQFF
TRBV7-8	TRBJ2-1	TRBD1	NA	TGTGCCAGCAGCTTAGGGTCGAGTTTCCGGGACAGTCCCAATGAGCAGTTCTTC	CASSLGSSFRDSPNEQFF
TRBV27	TRBJ2-3	TRBD1	NA	TGTGCCAGCAGCCCATCGTCAGGGGGTACAGATACGCAGTATTTT	CASSPSSGGTDTQYF
TRBV27	TRBJ2-1	NA	NA	TGTGCCAGCAGTCCCTTGTCCGGCTACAATGAGCAGTTCTTC	CASSPLSGYNEQFF
TRBV5-4	TRBJ2-1	NA	NA	TGTGCCAGCAGCTTGGAGGGGAGCTCCTACAATGAGCAGTTCTTC	CASSLEGSSYNEQFF
TRBV15	TRBJ1-2	NA	NA	TGTGCCACCAGCCCGAGGGACGGCTGGGGGTCTAACTATGGCTACACCTTC	CATSPRDGWGSNYGYTF
TRBV5-1	TRBJ1-1	NA	NA	TGCGCCAGCAGCTTAGTACGGGGAGAGAGCACTGAAGCTTTCTTT	CASSLVRGESTEAFF
TRBV27	TRBJ2-1	TRBD2	NA	TGTGCCAGCAGTTTATCCCTAGCGGCTTCCTACAATGAGCAGTTCTTC	CASSLSLAASYNEQFF
TRBV19	TRBJ1-1	NA	once	TGTGCCAGTAGTATAGTAGGGGATGATACGAACACTGAAGCTTTCTTT	CASSIVGDDTNTEAFF
TRBV10-3	TRBJ2-2	NA	few	TGTGCCATCAGTGAGCCCGCTGACCATCGAGCCGCCGTCACCGGGGAGCTGTTTTTT	CAISEPADHRAAVTGELFF
TRBV6-1	TRBJ2-1	TRBD1	NA	TGTGCCAGCAGCCCGGGACAGGCCCTTTCCTTGCAGTTCTTC	CASSPGQALSLQFF
TRBV28	TRBJ2-7	NA	NA	TGTGCCAGCAGTTTCAGGGCGGATTCCTACGAGCAGTACTTC	CASSFRADSYEQYF
TRBV7-9	TRBJ2-1	TRBD2	NA	TGTGCCAGCAGCTTTGGTGTAAGCGGGGAAGAGGAGCAGTTCTTC	CASSFGVSGEEEQFF
TRBV7-3	TRBJ2-2	NA	few	TGTGCCAGCAGCTTATCGGGCGGGGAGCTGTTTTTT	CASSLSGGELFF
TRBV27	TRBJ2-1	TRBD2	NA	TGTGCCAGCAGTTTGGGACTAGCGGGGGGCAATGAGCAGTTCTTC	CASSLGLAGGNEQFF
TRBV19	TRBJ2-7	NA	NA	TGTGCCAGTAGTACCGGCTACGAGCAGTACTTC	CASSTGYEQYF
TRBV19	TRBJ1-6	TRBD1	NA	TGTGCCAGTAGTCCTTTCCCAGGGGGATCCCTCCACTTT	CASSPFPGGSLHF
TRBV5-5	TRBJ2-7	NA	NA	TGTGCCAGCAGCTCGGAACTAGTGTCTTACGAGCAGTACTTC	CASSSELVSYEQYF
TRBV4-1	TRBJ1-1	NA	few	TGCGCCAGCAGCCAAGTACAGGGTACCCCTGAAGCTTTCTTT	CASSQVQGTPEAFF
TRBV28	TRBJ2-1	NA	NA	TGTGCCAGCAGTTTGGGAGGCTACAATGAGCAGTTCTTC	CASSLGGYNEQFF
TRBV9	TRBJ2-1	TRBD2	once	TGTGCCAGCAGCGGGTTAGCGGGGCCGTCCTACAATGAGCAGTTCTTC	CASSGLAGPSYNEQFF
TRBV28	TRBJ1-5	NA	NA	TGTGCCAGCAGTAGAAATCAGCCCCAGCATTTT	CASSRNQPQHF
TRBV7-9	TRBJ2-3	TRBD2	NA	TGTGCCAGCAGTTCACTAGCGGGGGGGCCTGATACGCAGTATTTT	CASSSLAGGPDTQYF
TRBV6-5	TRBJ1-5	NA	NA	TGTGCCAGCAGTTACTCGTCGCTAGGGAATCAGCCCCAGCATTTT	CASSYSSLGNQPQHF
TRBV7-7	TRBJ2-3	NA	NA	TGTGCCAGCACCCCCCAGGGAGTCAACACAGATACGCAGTATTTT	CASTPQGVNTDTQYF
TRBV4-1	TRBJ2-5	NA	NA	TGCGCCAGCAGCCAAGGTTGGGTAGAGACCCAGTACTTC	CASSQGWVETQYF
TRBV6-5	TRBJ2-2	NA	NA	TGTGCCAGCAGCCCCGTTTTGGCCACCGGGGAGCTGTTTTTT	CASSPVLATGELFF
TRBV10-3	TRBJ2-6	NA	NA	TGTGCCATCAGCCCTTCTTCCGGGACCGGGGCCAACGTCCTGACTTTC	CAISPSSGTGANVLTF
TRBV19	TRBJ1-3	NA	NA	TGTGCCAGCCAACTCGACGAAGGAAACACCATATATTTT	CASQLDEGNTIYF
TRBV9	TRBJ2-7	NA	NA	TGTGCCAGCAGCGTGACCTTGGGGGGGCCTTCCTACGAGCAGTACTTC	CASSVTLGGPSYEQYF
TRBV4-1	TRBJ2-1	TRBD2	NA	TGCGCCAGCAGCCAAGAGAGCGGGAGCTCCTACAATGAGCAGTTCTTC	CASSQESGSSYNEQFF
TRBV14	TRBJ2-7	TRBD2	NA	TGTGCCAGCAGCCAGGGACTAGCGGGGGGTGCCTACGAGCAGTACTTC	CASSQGLAGGAYEQYF
TRBV5-4	TRBJ2-1	NA	once	TGTGCCAGCAGCTTGGACCGCGGCGATGAGCAGTTCTTC	CASSLDRGDEQFF
TRBV29-1	TRBJ2-1	NA	NA	TGCAGCGTTGCCGGGACACTAAACAATGAGCAGTTCTTC	CSVAGTLNNEQFF
TRBV6-6	TRBJ2-6	NA	NA	TGTGCCAGCACCGGCGCAGGAGTGGCCAACGTCCTGACTTTC	CASTGAGVANVLTF
TRBV19	TRBJ2-2	TRBD2	NA	TGTGCCAGTAGAAGCGGGGGGGATAACACCGGGGAGCTGTTTTTT	CASRSGGDNTGELFF
TRBV9	TRBJ2-3	NA	NA	TGTGCCAGCAGCGCGGGGGCTATTAGCACAGATACGCAGTATTTT	CASSAGAISTDTQYF
TRBV7-8	TRBJ2-5	NA	NA	TGTGCCAGCAGCTTAGGGTCCACCGGGACACAAGAGACCCAGTACTTC	CASSLGSTGTQETQYF
TRBV29-1	TRBJ2-7	TRBD2	once	TGCAGCGTCGTGCTAGCGGACTCCTACGAGCAGTACTTC	CSVVLADSYEQYF